The 13 T cell receptor beta chains in this list originate from one sample, sequenced in a study of CD8 T cells in Susac syndrome. RNA in amounts of 0.5 to 1 ug was reverse transcribed with random hexamers. TCRdb analysed the immunoSEQ multiplex PCR reads with MiXCR anew, one entry per CDR3 protein. The table records 150,000 to 200,000 distinct CDR3 sequences, approximately 94% of them present only once. The specimen sequenced was CD4+ T cells from PBMCs. All receptors derive from a human donor with multiple sclerosis.

This clonotype was recorded once. The gene calls are TRBV20-1 and TRBJ2-1; D is undetermined. The CDR3 totals 10 residues. In germline, CDR1 is DFQATT, CDR2 SNEGSKA (reference sequence). CDR3 DNA sequence: TGCTCCGCCGGCGCCCATGAGCAGTTCTTC. Amino acid sequence: CSAGAHEQFF.

This rearrangement joins TRBV5-1 to TRBJ1-1; no firm D call. This CDR3 is 15 amino acids long. CDR1 and CDR2 (germline): SGHRS, YFSETQ. Trimming took 1 base from V and 5 from J, leaving 15 bases between them. The CDR3 reads CASSLLPGQVTEAFF. The DNA for the CDR3 is TGCGCCAGCAGCTTGTTGCCCGGTCAGGTAACTGAAGCTTTCTTT. The entire variable domain, with the rest obtained from reference TRBV5-1 and TRBJ1-1, is as follows: KAGVTQTPRYLIKTRGQQVTLSCSPISGHRSVSWYQQTPGQGLQFLFEYFSETQRNKGNFPGRFSGRQFSNSRSEMNVSTLELGDSALYLCASSLLPGQVTEAFFGQGTRLTVV.

The chain joins TRBV20-1 to TRBJ1-1; the match to TRBD1 covers 8 bases. The trim removed 1 base at V and 1 base at J, leaving 2 bases unmatched. The germline V gene encodes CDR1 DFQATT and CDR2 SNEGSKA (reference sequence). This CDR3 has 14 residues. The CDR3 nucleotides are TGCAGTGCTAGAGTCGGACAGGGGAACACTGAAGCTTTCTTT. Amino acid sequence: CSARVGQGNTEAFF.

The rearrangement joins TRBV20-1 to TRBJ1-1; D is ambiguous. Germline-derived CDR1 and CDR2 are DFQATT and SNEGSKA (reference sequence). The V end was cut by 3 bases, the J end by 4 bases, with 9 bases between. This CDR3 spans 12 amino acids. The CDR3 region is CSASDGITEAFF. For the CDR3, the DNA is TGCAGTGCTAGTGACGGGATCACTGAAGCTTTCTTT.

The J gene is TRBJ2-1, the V gene TRBV14; 8 bases fit TRBD2. CDR1 is SGHDN and CDR2 is FVKESK in the germline V gene. The CDR3 runs 15 residues. Germline trimming cut 4 bases from V and 4 bases from J; bases unmatched to any gene: 6. Here the CDR3 DNA reads TGTGCCAGCAGCCGGGCTCGGGGGGGATACAATGAGCAGTTCTTC. Amino acids: CASSRARGGYNEQFF.

V gene TRBV29-1 combines with J gene TRBJ1-1; D is ambiguous. Germline values: CDR1 SQVTM, CDR2 ANQGSEA. CDR3 length equals 13 residues. V lost 1 base and J 4 bases, leaving 10 bases between the germline ends. CDR3 nucleotides: TGCAGCGTTGAAGTCGGGCGGCTCACTGAAGCTTTCTTT. It translates to CSVEVGRLTEAFF.

This rearrangement joins TRBV7-9 to TRBJ2-1; no definite D call. Trimming left V 3 bases short and J 8 bases short, with 17 bases between. The CDR3 length is 15 residues. Germline lookup yields CDR1 SEHNR and CDR2 FQNEAQ (reference sequence). The CDR3 loop reads CASSLLTPEPDEQFF. Here the CDR3 DNA reads TGTGCCAGCAGCTTGTTAACCCCGGAACCCGATGAGCAGTTCTTC. Using reference TRBV7-9 and TRBJ2-1 for the parts outside the CDR3, the full variable domain is DTGVSQNPRHKITKRGQNVTFRCDPISEHNRLYWYRQTLGQGPEFLTYFQNEAQLEKSRLLSDRFSAERPKGSFSTLEIQRTEQGDSAMYLCASSLLTPEPDEQFFGPGTRLTVL.

The chain combines TRBV20-1 with TRBJ2-1; 12 bases agree with TRBD2. The CDR3 spans 12 residues. Germline V gives CDR1 DFQATT, CDR2 SNEGSKA (reference sequence). CDR3 nucleotide sequence: TGCAGATCTAGCGGGAGGGCCAATGAGCAGTTCTTC. Translating it yields CRSSGRANEQFF.

CDR3 residues: CASSQGAGQANYGYTF. CDR3 in DNA: TGTGCCAGCAGCCAAGGTGCAGGGCAAGCTAACTATGGCTACACCTTC. The chain uses TRBV4-2 and TRBJ1-2, with D possibly TRBD1 on 5 matching bases. CDR3 length: 16 residues. Germline-derived CDR1 and CDR2 are LGHNA and YNFKEQ. Trimming took off 1 base at V and 0 bases at J, with 12 bases between the two ends.

This chain joins TRBV2 and TRBJ2-7; 9 bases agree with TRBD1. Looked up from germline, CDR1 is SNHLY and CDR2 is FYNNEI. The CDR3 has 13 residues. Trimming at V came to 6 bases and at J to 4 bases, leaving 4 bases not matched to a gene. CDR3 protein: CASRLGQGYEQYF. In DNA form, the CDR3 reads TGTGCCAGCAGGTTGGGACAGGGTTACGAGCAGTACTTC.

This rearrangement joins TRBV12-3 or TRBV12-4 to TRBJ2-7; 7 bases fit TRBD2. Germline trimming cut 7 bases from V and 6 bases from J; bases unmatched to any gene: 6. The CDR3 has 12 residues. CDR3 sequence reads: CASTSGPGEQYF. Written as DNA, the CDR3 is TGTGCCAGCACTAGCGGACCAGGCGAGCAGTACTTC.

The gene calls are TRBV20-1 and TRBJ2-7; the match to TRBD1 covers 12 bases. Looked up from germline, CDR1 is DFQATT and CDR2 is SNEGSKA (reference sequence). There are 12 residues in the CDR3. Trimming took 6 bases from V and 8 from J; bases not matched to a gene: 5. CDR3 loop: CSAGDRGQKQYF. The CDR3 DNA reads TGCAGTGCCGGGGACAGGGGGCAGAAGCAGTACTTC.

The genes are TRBV5-1 and TRBJ2-3; 7 nucleotides line up with TRBD2. The germline CDR1 and CDR2 sequences are SGHRS and YFSETQ. The CDR3 has 14 amino acids. The V gene end was trimmed by 4 bases and the J gene end by 0 bases; junction bases not matched to a gene: 2. CDR3 DNA sequence: TGCGCCAGCAGCCCGGGGGGTAGCACAGATACGCAGTATTTT. Residues: CASSPGGSTDTQYF.